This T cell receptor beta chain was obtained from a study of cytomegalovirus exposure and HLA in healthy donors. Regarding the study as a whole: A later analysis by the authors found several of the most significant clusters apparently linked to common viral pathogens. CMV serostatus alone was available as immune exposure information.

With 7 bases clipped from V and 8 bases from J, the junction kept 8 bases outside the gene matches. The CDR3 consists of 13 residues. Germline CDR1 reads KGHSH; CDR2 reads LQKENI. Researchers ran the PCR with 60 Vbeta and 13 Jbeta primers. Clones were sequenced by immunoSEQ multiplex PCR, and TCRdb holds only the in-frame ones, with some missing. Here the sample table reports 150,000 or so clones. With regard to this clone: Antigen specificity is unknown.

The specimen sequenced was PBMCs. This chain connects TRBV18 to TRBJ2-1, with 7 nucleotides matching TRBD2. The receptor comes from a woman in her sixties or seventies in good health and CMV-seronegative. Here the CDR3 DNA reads TGTGCCAGCTGGAAAGCGGGAAGGGATGAGCAGTTCTTC. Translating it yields CASWKAGRDEQFF.